Included here is one TCR beta chain sequence, with context. The data derive from a study of blood T cell repertoires in COVID-19. Study-wide background: Italy, Spain and the United States were the sources of the convalescent and acute COVID-19 samples.

Unmatched junction bases numbered 6, after V lost 4 bases and J lost 1 base. Germline V CDR1 and CDR2: SGHNT, YYREEE (reference sequence). CDR3 length: 17 residues. Per the authors' pipeline: Scientists estimated how many nucleated cells there were by amplifying reference gene primers. The assay was immunoSEQ multiplex PCR, and TCRdb's table has in-frame clones only and misses some. V and J calls and clone size are given by that table; D and trimming were obtained from the DNA. This sample carries roughly 260,000 clones, roughly 90% of them seen once, and the ten largest clones take approximately 11%. Seattle researchers signed up patients amid active infection and tracked them longitudinally.

This clonotype originated in a woman in her 30s with COVID-19, enrolled during active disease. V and J are TRBV5-4 and TRBJ2-3, with 13 bases lining up with TRBD2. Sequenced sample: peripheral blood. The chain's CDR3 is CASSQTSGRMRTDTQYF. CDR3 DNA sequence: TGTGCCAGCAGCCAGACTAGCGGGAGGATGCGCACAGATACGCAGTATTTT.